What follows describes a single TCR beta chain. Its antigen remains undetermined. No much larger clonotype is one base removed from it; base qualities were not supplied. This entry comes from a study of blood T cell repertoires in COVID-19 (dated by TCRdb to about 2020). The study in broad terms: The collaborator samples originated in the United States, Italy and Spain and spanned the acute and convalescent phases of COVID-19. The material from the prospective study consisted of cDNA or gDNA derived from T cells, B-cell-depleted T cells, or PBMCs. The samples were drawn from the first 160 participants of the ongoing ImmuneRACE study and from 1,254 subjects provided by 6 global collaborators. The repertoires were released in a freely available public database intended as a resource for research on the immune response to SARS-CoV-2. Sample metadata almost always included a de-identified subject ID, COVID-19 status, age in years and sex. The dataset comprised deeply sampled blood TCRbeta repertoires from subjects exposed to, actively infected with, or recovered from COVID-19. HLA class I and class II types, where available, came from metadata supplied by the sample provider rather than from assay-based typing.

The collaborating institutions used their own protocols to collect whole blood in K2EDTA tubes. For TCRbeta analysis, collaborator samples were shipped as frozen whole blood, as isolated PBMCs, or as DNA extracted from either sample type. From the cysteine up to the phenylalanine, the CDR3 has a length of 14 residues. Solely the CDR3 DNA is kept, with 42 bases framed from the first base. From the germline V gene, CDR1 is MNHEY and CDR2 is SVGAGI. Germline trimming amounts to 7 bases on V and 0 bases on J, with 5 as the count of junction bases outside the gene matches. What the research found in general, with its limitations: The quantity of clinical and demographic metadata differed by source and by participant and was supplied without curation.

TCRbeta CDR3 regions were amplified from genomic DNA using the immunoSEQ Assay, a bias-controlled multiplex PCR. Regarding the original processing steps: Nucleated cell counts per sample were estimated from amplification of reference gene primers within the assay. To quantify the absolute abundance of each unique TCRbeta CDR3 rearrangement, sequence reads were collapsed and filtered. Productive Simpson clonality was computed per sample as the square root of Simpson's diversity index over productive rearrangements. TCRdb limited this immuneACCESS table to in-frame rearrangements with V and J called. A share of clones is missing; checked studies link under half to unresolved V genes, and the rest is unexplained. V, J and clone size derive from that table, while D and trimming were established from the DNA sequence. The sample yields some 86,000 clones; approximately 88% were counted once. In total, the top ten clones hold under 35% of the sample.

The receptor was isolated from a woman of 80 years or more with active or convalescent COVID-19. The chain is encoded by TRBV6-5 joined to TRBJ1-1, with 7 bases aligning to TRBD1. Sequencing used peripheral blood. CDR3 reads: CASISRGLNTEAFF. The nucleotide sequence reads TGTGCCAGCATCTCGAGGGGGCTGAACACTGAAGCTTTCTTT.